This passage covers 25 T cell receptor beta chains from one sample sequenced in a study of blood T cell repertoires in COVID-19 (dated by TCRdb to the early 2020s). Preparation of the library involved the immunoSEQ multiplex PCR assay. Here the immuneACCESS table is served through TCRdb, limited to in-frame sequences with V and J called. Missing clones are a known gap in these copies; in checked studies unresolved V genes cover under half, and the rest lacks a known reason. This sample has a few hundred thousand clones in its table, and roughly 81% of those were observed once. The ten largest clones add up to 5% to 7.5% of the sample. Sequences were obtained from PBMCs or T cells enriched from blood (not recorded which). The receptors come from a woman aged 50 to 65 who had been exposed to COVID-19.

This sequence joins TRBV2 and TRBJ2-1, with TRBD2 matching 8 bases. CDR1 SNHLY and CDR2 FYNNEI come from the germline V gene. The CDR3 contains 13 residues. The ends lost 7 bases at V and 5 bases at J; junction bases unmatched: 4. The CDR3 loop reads CASTGGANNEQFF. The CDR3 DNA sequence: TGTGCCAGCACCGGGGGGGCAAACAATGAGCAGTTCTTC.

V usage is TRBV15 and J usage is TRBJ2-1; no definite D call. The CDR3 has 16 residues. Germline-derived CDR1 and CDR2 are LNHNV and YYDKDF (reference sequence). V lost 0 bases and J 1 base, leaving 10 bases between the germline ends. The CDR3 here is CATSRDRTVSYNEQFF. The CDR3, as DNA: TGTGCCACCAGCAGAGATAGAACAGTTTCCTACAATGAGCAGTTCTTC.

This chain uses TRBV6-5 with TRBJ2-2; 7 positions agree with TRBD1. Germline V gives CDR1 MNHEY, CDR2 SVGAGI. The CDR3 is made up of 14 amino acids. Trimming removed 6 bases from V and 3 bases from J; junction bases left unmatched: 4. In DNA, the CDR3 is TGTGCCAGCAGGAGGGACAGATACACCGGGGAGCTGTTTTTT. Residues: CASRRDRYTGELFF.

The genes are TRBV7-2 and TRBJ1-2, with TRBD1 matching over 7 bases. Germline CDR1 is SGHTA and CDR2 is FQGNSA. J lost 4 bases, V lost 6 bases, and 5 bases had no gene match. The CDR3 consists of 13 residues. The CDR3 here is CASSEGTVYGYTF. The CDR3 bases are TGTGCCAGCAGTGAGGGGACAGTCTATGGCTACACCTTC.

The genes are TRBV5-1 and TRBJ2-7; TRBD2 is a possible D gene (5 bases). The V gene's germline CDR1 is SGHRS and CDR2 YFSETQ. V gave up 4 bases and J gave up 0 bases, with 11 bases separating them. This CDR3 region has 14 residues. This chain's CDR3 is CASSLIAHSYEQYF. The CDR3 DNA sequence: TGCGCCAGCAGCCTAATAGCGCACTCCTACGAGCAGTACTTC.

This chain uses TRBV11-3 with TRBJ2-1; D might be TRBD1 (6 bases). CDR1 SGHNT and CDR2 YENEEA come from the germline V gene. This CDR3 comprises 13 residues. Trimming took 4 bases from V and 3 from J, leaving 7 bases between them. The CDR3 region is CASSSDSYNEQFF. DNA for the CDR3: TGTGCCAGCAGCTCGGACAGCTACAATGAGCAGTTCTTC.

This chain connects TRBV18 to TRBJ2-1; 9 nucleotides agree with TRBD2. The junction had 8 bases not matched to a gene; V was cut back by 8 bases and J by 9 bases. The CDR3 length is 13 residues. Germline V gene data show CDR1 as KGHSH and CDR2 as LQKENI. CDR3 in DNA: TGTGCCAGCCAGCGGGGGGCTGTCCCTGAGCAGTTCTTC. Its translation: CASQRGAVPEQFF.

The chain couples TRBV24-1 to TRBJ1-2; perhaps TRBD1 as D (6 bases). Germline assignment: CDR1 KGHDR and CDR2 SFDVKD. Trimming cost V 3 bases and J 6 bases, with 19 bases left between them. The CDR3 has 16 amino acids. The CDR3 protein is CATSDPAKGVQDGYTF. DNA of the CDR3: TGTGCCACCAGTGATCCTGCAAAGGGGGTCCAAGATGGCTACACCTTC.

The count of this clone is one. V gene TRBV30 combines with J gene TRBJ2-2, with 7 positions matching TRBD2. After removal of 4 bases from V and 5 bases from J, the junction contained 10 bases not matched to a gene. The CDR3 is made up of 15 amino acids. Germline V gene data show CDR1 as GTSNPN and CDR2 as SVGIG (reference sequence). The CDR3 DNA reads TGTGCCTGGAAGGGATGGCTTAGCGGGACCGGGGAGCTGTTTTTT. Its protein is CAWKGWLSGTGELFF.

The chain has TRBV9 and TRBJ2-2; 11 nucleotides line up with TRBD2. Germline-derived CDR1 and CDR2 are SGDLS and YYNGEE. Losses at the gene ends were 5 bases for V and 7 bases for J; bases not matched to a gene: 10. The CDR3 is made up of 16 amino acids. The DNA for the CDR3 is TGTGCCAGCAGTTTAGCGGGGGGGCCGCTAAGCGGGGAGCTGTTTTTT. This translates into CASSLAGGPLSGELFF.

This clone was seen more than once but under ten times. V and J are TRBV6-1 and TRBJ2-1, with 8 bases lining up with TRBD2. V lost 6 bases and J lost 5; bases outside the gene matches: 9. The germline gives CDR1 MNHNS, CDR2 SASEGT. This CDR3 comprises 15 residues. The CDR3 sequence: CASSRSSGVNNEQFF. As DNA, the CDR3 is TGTGCCAGCAGCCGGAGTAGCGGGGTTAACAATGAGCAGTTCTTC.

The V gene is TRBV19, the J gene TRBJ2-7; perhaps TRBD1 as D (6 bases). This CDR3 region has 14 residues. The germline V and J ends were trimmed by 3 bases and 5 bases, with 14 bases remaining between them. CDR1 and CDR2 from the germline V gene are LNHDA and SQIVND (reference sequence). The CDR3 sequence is CASSMGASNNEQYF. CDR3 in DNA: TGTGCCAGTAGTATGGGGGCCTCTAATAACGAGCAGTACTTC.

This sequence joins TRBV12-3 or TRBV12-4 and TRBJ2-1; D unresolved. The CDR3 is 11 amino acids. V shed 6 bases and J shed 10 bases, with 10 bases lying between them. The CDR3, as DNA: TGTGCCAGCAGGCTCGGTAAGGAGCAGTTCTTC. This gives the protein CASRLGKEQFF.

CDR3 sequence (DNA): TGTGCCACCAGCTGGACAATTGACACTGAAGCTTTCTTT. This sequence encodes CATSWTIDTEAFF. The V gene is TRBV15, the J gene TRBJ1-1; maybe TRBD1 (5 bases). This CDR3 has 13 residues. The germline gives CDR1 LNHNV, CDR2 YYDKDF (reference sequence). Trimming removed 5 bases from V and 3 bases from J, with 10 bases in between.

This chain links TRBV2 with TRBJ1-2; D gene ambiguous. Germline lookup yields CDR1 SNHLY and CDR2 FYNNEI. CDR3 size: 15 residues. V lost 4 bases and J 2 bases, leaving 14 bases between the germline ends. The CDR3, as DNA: TGTGCCAGCAGTGTCCGCGTCTCGGGAAACTATGGCTACACCTTC. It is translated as CASSVRVSGNYGYTF. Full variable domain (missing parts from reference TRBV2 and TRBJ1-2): EPEVTQTPSHQVTQMGQEVILRCVPISNHLYFYWYRQILGQKVEFLVSFYNNEISEKSEIFDDQFSVERPDGSNFTLKIRSTKLEDSAMYFCASSVRVSGNYGYTFGSGTRLTVV.

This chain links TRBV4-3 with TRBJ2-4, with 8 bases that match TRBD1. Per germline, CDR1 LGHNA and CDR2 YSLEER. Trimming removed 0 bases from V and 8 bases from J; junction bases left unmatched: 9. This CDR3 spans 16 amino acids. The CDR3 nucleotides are TGCGCCAGCAGCCAAGATTCCACAGGGGGAGTCGACATTCAGTACTTC. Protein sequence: CASSQDSTGGVDIQYF.

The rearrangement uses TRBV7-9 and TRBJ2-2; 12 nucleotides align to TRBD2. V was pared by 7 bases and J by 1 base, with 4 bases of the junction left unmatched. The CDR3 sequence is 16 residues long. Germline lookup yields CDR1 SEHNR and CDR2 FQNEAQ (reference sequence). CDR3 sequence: CASKLAGGRNTGELFF. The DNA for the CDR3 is TGTGCCAGCAAACTAGCGGGGGGAAGGAACACCGGGGAGCTGTTTTTT.

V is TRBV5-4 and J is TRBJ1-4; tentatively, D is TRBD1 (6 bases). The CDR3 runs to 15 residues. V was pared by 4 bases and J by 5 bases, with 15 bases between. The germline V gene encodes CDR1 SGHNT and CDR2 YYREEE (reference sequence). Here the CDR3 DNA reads TGTGCCAGCAGCAGGAGAGGGGGTCTCAATGAAAAACTGTTTTTT. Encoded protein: CASSRRGGLNEKLFF.

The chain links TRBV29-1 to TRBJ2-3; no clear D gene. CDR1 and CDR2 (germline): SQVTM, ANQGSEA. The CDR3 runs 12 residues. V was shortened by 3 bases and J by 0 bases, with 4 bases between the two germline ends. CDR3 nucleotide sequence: TGCAGCGTTGAGAGTAGCACAGATACGCAGTATTTT. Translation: CSVESSTDTQYF.

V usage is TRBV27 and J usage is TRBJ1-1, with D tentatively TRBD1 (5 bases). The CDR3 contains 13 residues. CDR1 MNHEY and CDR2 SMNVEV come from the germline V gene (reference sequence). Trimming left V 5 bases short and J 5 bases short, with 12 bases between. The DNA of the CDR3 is TGTGCCAGCAGTCTCGGACGGACAACTGAAGCTTTCTTT. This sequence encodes CASSLGRTTEAFF.

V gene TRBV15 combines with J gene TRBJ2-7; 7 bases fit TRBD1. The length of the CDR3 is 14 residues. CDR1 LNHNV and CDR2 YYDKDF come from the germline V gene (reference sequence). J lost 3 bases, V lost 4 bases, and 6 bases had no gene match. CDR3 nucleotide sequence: TGTGCCACCAGCACCCGGGACAGAGACTACGAGCAGTACTTC. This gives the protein CATSTRDRDYEQYF.

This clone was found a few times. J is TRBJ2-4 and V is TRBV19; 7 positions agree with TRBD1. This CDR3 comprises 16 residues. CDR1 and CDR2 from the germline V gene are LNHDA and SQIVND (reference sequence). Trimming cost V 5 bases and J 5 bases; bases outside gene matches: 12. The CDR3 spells CASSAQGGAGENIQYF. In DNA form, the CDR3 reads TGTGCCAGTAGTGCCCAAGGGGGCGCCGGTGAAAACATTCAGTACTTC.

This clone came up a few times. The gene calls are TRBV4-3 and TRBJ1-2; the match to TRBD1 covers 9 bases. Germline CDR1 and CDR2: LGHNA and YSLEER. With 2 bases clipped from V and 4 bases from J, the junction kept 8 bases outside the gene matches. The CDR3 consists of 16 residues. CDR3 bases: TGCGCCAGCAGCCAACTCGCCGGGACAGGGCCCTATGGCTACACCTTC. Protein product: CASSQLAGTGPYGYTF.

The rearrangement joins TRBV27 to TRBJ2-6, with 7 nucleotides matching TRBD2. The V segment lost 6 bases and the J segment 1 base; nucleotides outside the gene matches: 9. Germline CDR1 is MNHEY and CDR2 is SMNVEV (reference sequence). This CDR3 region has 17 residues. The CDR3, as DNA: TGTGCCAGCAGCCCGGGATGGGGACTATCTGGGGCCAACGTCCTGACTTTC. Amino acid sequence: CASSPGWGLSGANVLTF. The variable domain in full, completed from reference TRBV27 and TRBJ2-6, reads EAQVTQNPRYLITVTGKKLTVTCSQNMNHEYMSWYRQDPGLGLRQIYYSMNVEVTDKGDVPEGYKVSRKEKRNFPLILESPSPNQTSLYFCASSPGWGLSGANVLTFGAGSRLTVL.

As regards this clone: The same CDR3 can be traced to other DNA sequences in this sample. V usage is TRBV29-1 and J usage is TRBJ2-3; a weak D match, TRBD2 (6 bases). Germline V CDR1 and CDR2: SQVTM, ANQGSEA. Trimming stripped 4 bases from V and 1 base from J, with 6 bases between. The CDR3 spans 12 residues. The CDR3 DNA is TGCAGCGTTGGCGGGGGCACAGATACGCAGTATTTT. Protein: CSVGGGTDTQYF.